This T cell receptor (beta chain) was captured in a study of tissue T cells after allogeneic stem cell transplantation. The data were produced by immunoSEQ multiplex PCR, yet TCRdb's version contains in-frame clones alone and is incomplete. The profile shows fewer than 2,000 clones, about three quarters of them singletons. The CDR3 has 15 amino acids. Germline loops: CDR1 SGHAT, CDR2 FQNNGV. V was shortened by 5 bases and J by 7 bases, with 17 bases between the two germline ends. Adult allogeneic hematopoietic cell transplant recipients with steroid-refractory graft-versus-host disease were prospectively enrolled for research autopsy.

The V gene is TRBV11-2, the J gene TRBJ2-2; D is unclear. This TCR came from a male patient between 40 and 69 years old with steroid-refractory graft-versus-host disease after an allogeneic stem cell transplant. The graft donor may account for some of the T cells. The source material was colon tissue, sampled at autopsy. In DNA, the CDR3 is TGTGCCAGCAGCCCGTCGGGTTCGTCGGGCGGGGAGCTGTTTTTT. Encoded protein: CASSPSGSSGGELFF. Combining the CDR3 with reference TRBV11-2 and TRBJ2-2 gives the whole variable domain EAGVAQSPRYKIIEKRQSVAFWCNPISGHATLYWYQQILGQGPKLLIQFQNNGVVDDSQLPKDRFSAERLKGVDSTLKIQPAKLEDSAVYLCASSPSGSSGGELFFGEGSRLTVL.